The sample holds a few counts of the clone carrying this T cell receptor (beta chain). Its cognate antigen is unknown. TCRdb passed the RT-PCR reads through MiXCR, listing each CDR3 protein once. This table has 610,000 or so distinct CDR3 sequences, 14% appearing once. This specimen comes from a study of response to subunit inactivated influenza vaccine. Notes on the study in general: Seasonal influenza vaccination, on each occasion, was suggested by the authors to recruit few new T cells.

The specimen was PBMCs from blood, collected 11 to 12 days after vaccination. The receptor was derived from a man between 45 and 60 years old who received an inactivated influenza vaccine.

The DNA for the CDR3 is TGCAGTGCTAGTAGAACTAGCTTTTATAGCAATCAGCCCCAGCATTTT. It yields the protein CSASRTSFYSNQPQHF. This rearrangement joins TRBV20-1 to TRBJ1-5; no reliable D call. Trimming took off 3 bases at V and 0 bases at J, with 15 bases between the two ends. This CDR3 contains 16 residues. The germline V gene has CDR1 DFQATT and CDR2 SNEGSKA (reference sequence).